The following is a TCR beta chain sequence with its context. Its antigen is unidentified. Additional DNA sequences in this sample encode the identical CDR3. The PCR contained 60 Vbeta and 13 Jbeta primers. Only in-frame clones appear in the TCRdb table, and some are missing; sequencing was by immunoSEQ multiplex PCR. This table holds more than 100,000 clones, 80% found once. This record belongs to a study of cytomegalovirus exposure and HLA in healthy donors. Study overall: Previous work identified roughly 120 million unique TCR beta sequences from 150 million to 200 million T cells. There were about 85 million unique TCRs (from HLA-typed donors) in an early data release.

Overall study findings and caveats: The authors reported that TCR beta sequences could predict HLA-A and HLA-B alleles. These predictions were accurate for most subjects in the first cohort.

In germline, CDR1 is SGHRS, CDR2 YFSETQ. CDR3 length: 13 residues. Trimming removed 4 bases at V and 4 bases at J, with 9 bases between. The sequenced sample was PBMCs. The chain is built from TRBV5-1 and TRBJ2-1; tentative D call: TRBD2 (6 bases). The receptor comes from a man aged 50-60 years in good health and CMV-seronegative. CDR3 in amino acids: CASSTAGYNEQFF. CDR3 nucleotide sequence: TGCGCCAGCAGCACAGCGGGTTACAATGAGCAGTTCTTC. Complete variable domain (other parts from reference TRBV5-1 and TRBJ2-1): KAGVTQTPRYLIKTRGQQVTLSCSPISGHRSVSWYQQTPGQGLQFLFEYFSETQRNKGNFPGRFSGRQFSNSRSEMNVSTLELGDSALYLCASSTAGYNEQFFGPGTRLTVL.